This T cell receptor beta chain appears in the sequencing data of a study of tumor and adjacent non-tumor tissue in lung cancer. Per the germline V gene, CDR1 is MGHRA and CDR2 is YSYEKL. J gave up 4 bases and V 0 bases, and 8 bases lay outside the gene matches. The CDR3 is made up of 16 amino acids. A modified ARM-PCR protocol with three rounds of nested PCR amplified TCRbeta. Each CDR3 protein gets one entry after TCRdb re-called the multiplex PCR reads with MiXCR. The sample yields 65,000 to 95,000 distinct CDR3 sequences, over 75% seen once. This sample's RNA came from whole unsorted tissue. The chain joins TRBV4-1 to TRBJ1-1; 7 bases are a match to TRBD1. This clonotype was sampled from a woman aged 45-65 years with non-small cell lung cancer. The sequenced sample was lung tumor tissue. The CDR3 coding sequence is TGCGCCAGCAGCCAAGATATCTACAGGGGAGGCACTGAAGCTTTCTTT. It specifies CASSQDIYRGGTEAFF.